This T cell receptor beta chain derives from a study of blood T cell repertoires in COVID-19. The J segment lost 3 bases and the V segment lost 7 bases, leaving 11 bases of the junction unmatched. CDR1 and CDR2 from the germline V gene are LNHDA and SQIVND (reference sequence). The length of the CDR3 is 17 residues. Assay used: immunoSEQ multiplex PCR; TCRdb lists only in-frame clones, some missing. The sample lists approximately 140,000 clones; over 65% were seen once. Sequencing was done on a sample of peripheral blood. The clonotype originates from a man aged 65 to 79 with acute or convalescent COVID-19. The rearrangement joins TRBV19 to TRBJ2-1, with TRBD1 matching over 11 bases. The CDR3 DNA reads as TGTGCCAGTACTTCCCCAGCCGGGACAGGGGGCTACAATGAGCAGTTCTTC. It codes for CASTSPAGTGGYNEQFF.